This TCR beta chain emerged from a study of cytomegalovirus exposure and HLA in healthy donors. V was pared by 6 bases and J by 4 bases, with 14 bases between. Germline CDR1 is MNHEY and CDR2 is SVGAGI. The CDR3 covers 14 residues. In the PCR, 60 Vbeta and 13 Jbeta primers were used. Original analysis: As a later analysis found, there were tens of millions of unique TCR beta chains, of which roughly 11 million were shared. The data were produced by immunoSEQ multiplex PCR, yet TCRdb's version contains in-frame clones alone and is incomplete. Clonal size and the V and J genes are those of that table, whereas D and trimming came from the DNA. Among roughly 140,000 clones listed, around 74% were seen once.

The chain recombines TRBV6-5 with TRBJ2-3; TRBD1 might be the D (5 bases). The sequence derives from a man younger than 35 in good health and CMV-seronegative. Sequencing was done on a sample of PBMCs. The CDR3 loop reads CASSLQEPPDTQYF. The CDR3 DNA reads TGTGCCAGCAGCCTACAGGAGCCCCCAGATACGCAGTATTTT.